The 26 T cell receptor beta chains in this list originate from one sample, sequenced in a study of blood T cell repertoires in COVID-19. The data were produced by immunoSEQ multiplex PCR, yet TCRdb's version contains in-frame clones alone and is incomplete. The data hold approximately 350,000 clones, with 80% to 85% observed a single time. The sample taken for sequencing was PBMCs or T cells enriched from blood (not recorded which). Receptor source: a woman aged 50 to 60 who had recovered from COVID-19.

The V gene is TRBV14, the J gene TRBJ2-5; 11 positions match TRBD1. Germline loops: CDR1 SGHDN, CDR2 FVKESK. The V segment lost 1 base and the J segment 4 bases; nucleotides outside the gene matches: 17. This CDR3 region has 20 residues. CDR3 coding DNA: TGTGCCAGCAGCCAAGCCCGAACATCTAAAGGACAGGGGGCCGGAGAGACCCAGTACTTC. Residues: CASSQARTSKGQGAGETQYF.

The CDR3, as DNA: TGTGCCAGCAGCCTGACAGGGGAGACCTACAATGAGCAGTTCTTC. It translates to CASSLTGETYNEQFF. V is TRBV7-2 and J is TRBJ2-1; 8 bases map to TRBD1. The CDR3 loop spans 15 amino acids. J gave up 2 bases and V 5 bases, and 5 bases lay outside the gene matches. Per germline, CDR1 SGHTA and CDR2 FQGNSA.

The chain combines TRBV19 with TRBJ1-4; 7 bases line up with TRBD1. The length of the CDR3 is 15 residues. Germline loops: CDR1 LNHDA, CDR2 SQIVND (reference sequence). With 7 bases clipped from V and 5 bases from J, the junction kept 10 bases outside the gene matches. The CDR3, as DNA: TGTGCCAGTAAGGAATTTCCGGGACAGAATGAAAAACTGTTTTTT. Protein sequence: CASKEFPGQNEKLFF.

The chain uses TRBV7-8 and TRBJ2-6; possibly TRBD2 for D (5 bases). Germline lookup yields CDR1 SGHVS and CDR2 FQNEAQ. This CDR3 region has 18 residues. V lost 1 base and J lost 0, with 13 bases in between. The CDR3 nucleotides are TGTGCCAGCAGCTTAGTCGGAGGATCAAGCTCTGGGGCCAACGTCCTGACTTTC. Its translation: CASSLVGGSSSGANVLTF.

This chain links TRBV7-6 with TRBJ2-1; the match to TRBD2 covers 7 bases. The CDR3 loop spans 17 amino acids. Trimming at V came to 5 bases and at J to 4 bases, leaving 14 bases not matched to a gene. The germline CDR1 and CDR2 sequences are SGHVS and FNYEAQ. The CDR3 bases are TGTGCCAGCAGCACCGGGGCGGGACTACCCACGTACAATGAGCAGTTCTTC. Its protein product is CASSTGAGLPTYNEQFF.

This chain connects TRBV6-5 to TRBJ1-2; D remains ambiguous. Trimming took 5 bases from V and 8 from J, leaving 18 bases between them. Germline CDR1 and CDR2: MNHEY and SVGAGI. The CDR3 has 14 residues. Written as DNA, the CDR3 is TGTGCCAGCAGTCAAAAAACCCCGACGGGAGGCTACACCTTC. Translation gives CASSQKTPTGGYTF.

The table lists this clone with a few counts. This sequence joins TRBV7-9 and TRBJ1-4; no reliable D call. Trimming shortened V by 1 base and J by 8 bases, and 14 bases separated the two germline ends. This CDR3 has 15 amino acids. The germline gives CDR1 SEHNR, CDR2 FQNEAQ (reference sequence). The chain's CDR3 is CASSLGRGSGEKLFF. The CDR3 DNA is TGTGCCAGCAGCTTAGGGCGAGGGTCTGGAGAAAAACTGTTTTTT.

This rearrangement joins TRBV4-2 to TRBJ2-1, with 10 bases fitting TRBD2. The CDR3 is 18 amino acids. Per the germline V gene, CDR1 is LGHNA and CDR2 is YNFKEQ. The trim removed 0 bases at V and 5 bases at J, leaving 10 bases unmatched. CDR3 sequence (DNA): TGTGCCAGCAGCCAAGAATCGTGGTCTAGCGGGAGACACAATGAGCAGTTCTTC. Translation: CASSQESWSSGRHNEQFF.

This clone occurred once. CDR3 amino acids: CASSPSGENTGELFF. DNA for the CDR3: TGTGCCAGCAGTCCCAGCGGAGAGAACACCGGGGAGCTGTTTTTT. The chain employs TRBV27 and TRBJ2-2; perhaps TRBD2 as D (5 bases). The CDR3 is 15 residues long. Germline V CDR1 and CDR2: MNHEY, SMNVEV (reference sequence). V was shortened by 5 bases and J by 1 base, with 11 bases between the two germline ends.

The chain is built from TRBV19 and TRBJ1-3; D remains unclear. Germline CDR1 and CDR2: LNHDA and SQIVND (reference sequence). With 7 bases removed from V and 7 bases from J, the gap between germline ends came to 17 bases. The CDR3 is 14 residues long. The CDR3 DNA reads as TGTGCCAGTACGCCCCCTGAGTTGCGGAACACCATATATTTT. Translated: CASTPPELRNTIYF. Filled out from reference TRBV19 and TRBJ1-3, the complete variable domain reads DGGITQSPKYLFRKEGQNVTLSCEQNLNHDAMYWYRQDPGQGLRLIYYSQIVNDFQKGDIAEGYSVSREKKESFPLTVTSAQKNPTAFYLCASTPPELRNTIYFGEGSWLTVV.

V and J are TRBV4-2 and TRBJ2-2; 9 bases agree with TRBD1. Germline CDR1 is LGHNA and CDR2 is YNFKEQ. V lost 4 bases and J lost 6; bases outside the gene matches: 12. This CDR3 region has 17 residues. The CDR3 sequence: CASSRSTGGNFAGELFF. The CDR3, as DNA: TGTGCCAGCAGCCGGTCGACAGGGGGTAATTTCGCCGGGGAGCTGTTTTTT.

V is TRBV7-9 and J is TRBJ2-3; 10 bases are shared with TRBD1. Germline V gene lookup returns CDR1 SEHNR and CDR2 FQNEAQ (reference sequence). The CDR3 contains 17 residues. With 0 bases clipped from V and 6 bases from J, the junction kept 9 bases outside the gene matches. CDR3 DNA sequence: TGTGCCAGCAGCTTAGCCACCGACAGGGGGCATAAGGATACGCAGTATTTT. The encoded protein is CASSLATDRGHKDTQYF.

The rearrangement uses TRBV2 and TRBJ1-2, with D uncertain. The germline gives CDR1 SNHLY, CDR2 FYNNEI. Between the trimmed V and J ends, which lost 3 bases and 8 bases, there was a span of 13 bases. The CDR3 length is 13 residues. The CDR3 DNA is TGTGCCAGCAGTGACCCGAGGTTGTTAGGCTACACCTTC. Translating it yields CASSDPRLLGYTF.

This chain uses TRBV3-1 (or the pseudogene TRBV3-2) with TRBJ2-7; 8 positions agree with TRBD1. Germline CDR1 is LGHDT and CDR2 is YNNKEL (reference sequence). The CDR3 has 14 amino acids. V trimming: 1 base; J trimming: 6 bases; junction bases outside the gene matches: 5. CDR3 bases: TGTGCCAGCAGCCAAGGTTGGACAGGGCGCGAGCAGTACTTC. Amino acids: CASSQGWTGREQYF.

The chain links TRBV4-2 to TRBJ1-2; 8 positions match TRBD1. Germline lookup yields CDR1 LGHNA and CDR2 YNFKEQ. V lost 1 base to trimming and J lost 8 bases; unmatched junction nucleotides: 6. This CDR3 region has 14 residues. The CDR3 DNA reads as TGTGCCAGCAGCCAAGCGACAGGGGTTAGGGGCTACACCTTC. Its protein is CASSQATGVRGYTF.

The rearrangement joins TRBV4-2 to TRBJ1-2; a possible D gene is TRBD1 (5 bases). The germline V gene encodes CDR1 LGHNA and CDR2 YNFKEQ. The CDR3 runs 15 residues. V lost 0 bases and J lost 8, with 16 bases in between. For the CDR3, the DNA is TGTGCCAGCAGCCAAGATCTGGGGGGGTCGGAAGGCTACACCTTC. As protein: CASSQDLGGSEGYTF.

V is TRBV14 and J is TRBJ1-1; D is possibly TRBD1 (5 bases). Germline CDR1 is SGHDN and CDR2 is FVKESK. There are 14 residues in the CDR3. V was clipped by 3 bases and J by 8 bases, with 16 bases between them. The CDR3 nucleotides read TGTGCCAGCAGCCAGCTTCAGGCGAAGGGGGAAGCTTTCTTT. Protein: CASSQLQAKGEAFF. The full variable domain, in which reference TRBV14 and TRBJ1-1 provide the parts outside the CDR3, is EAGVTQFPSHSVIEKGQTVTLRCDPISGHDNLYWYRRVMGKEIKFLLHFVKESKQDESGMPNNRFLAERTGGTYSTLKVQPAELEDSGVYFCASSQLQAKGEAFFGQGTRLTVV.

This chain joins TRBV20-1 and TRBJ2-5; perhaps TRBD2 as D (6 bases). Between the trimmed V and J ends, which lost 3 bases and 5 bases, there was a span of 19 bases. The CDR3 has 15 amino acids. Germline CDR1 DFQATT, CDR2 SNEGSKA (reference sequence). CDR3 coding DNA: TGCAGTGCTAGTGGGGATAGCGGCTTCAGGGAGACCCAGTACTTC. It encodes CSASGDSGFRETQYF.

V gene TRBV29-1 combines with J gene TRBJ1-2, with a weak D call TRBD1 (6 bases). V was clipped by 5 bases and J by 6 bases, with 10 bases between them. This CDR3 comprises 11 residues. CDR1 and CDR2 (germline): SQVTM, ANQGSEA. The CDR3 DNA sequence: TGCAGCGTTAGAGAGGGGGATGGCTACACCTTC. Protein: CSVREGDGYTF.

The CDR3 sequence: CASSSQGSNTEAFF. CDR3 nucleotides: TGTGCCAGCAGCTCTCAGGGGTCGAACACTGAAGCTTTCTTT. The chain couples TRBV7-2 to TRBJ1-1; possibly TRBD1 for D (6 bases). Germline CDR1 and CDR2: SGHTA and FQGNSA. Trimming pared 4 bases from V and 1 base from J, leaving 10 bases between. This CDR3 is built from 14 residues.

This clone was counted many times. The chain is built from TRBV28 and TRBJ2-2; 10 bases map to TRBD2. The V and J ends lost 1 base and 7 bases, in that order; junction bases with no gene match: 12. The CDR3 extends over 18 amino acids. Germline V lookup: CDR1 MDHEN, CDR2 SYDVKM. The CDR3 sequence is CASSLFSSGGQSVGELFF. Written as DNA, the CDR3 is TGTGCCAGCAGTTTATTTTCTAGCGGGGGTCAGTCGGTCGGGGAGCTGTTTTTT.

The chain employs TRBV6-6 and TRBJ1-6; D is perhaps TRBD1 (5 bases). The ends were cut back, 8 bases at V and 4 bases at J, with 12 bases in the middle. The CDR3 totals 14 residues. Looked up from germline, CDR1 is MNHNY and CDR2 is SVGAGI (reference sequence). The CDR3 region is CASVLGLYNSPLHF. As DNA, the CDR3 is TGTGCCAGCGTATTGGGACTATATAATTCACCCCTCCACTTT.

This clone was seen only once. The chain recombines TRBV11-2 with TRBJ1-2; a weak D match, TRBD1 (5 bases). Germline lookup yields CDR1 SGHAT and CDR2 FQNNGV. The CDR3 length is 13 residues. Deletions cut 1 base from V and 4 bases from J, with 7 bases between. The CDR3 here is CASSLVGAYGYTF. CDR3 nucleotides: TGTGCCAGCAGCTTAGTAGGGGCCTATGGCTACACCTTC.

The gene calls are TRBV2 and TRBJ1-6, with 8 bases identical to TRBD1. The V segment lost 7 bases and the J segment 7 bases; nucleotides outside the gene matches: 9. CDR1 is SNHLY, CDR2 FYNNEI, per germline. The CDR3 covers 15 residues. CDR3 loop: CASKLADRVNSPLHF. Here the CDR3 DNA reads TGTGCCAGCAAGTTGGCGGACAGGGTGAATTCACCCCTCCACTTT.

The genes are TRBV12-1 and TRBJ2-2; TRBD2, the table's D call, lacks a check against the DNA. TRBV12-1 is given as a pseudogene. The CDR3 has 16 residues. The CDR3 here is CASSPGLAGETGELFF. In nucleotides, the CDR3 is TGTGCCAGCAGCCCCGGACTAGCGGGCGAAACCGGGGAGCTGTTTTTT.

This clone was observed a single time. The V call is TRBV6-2 or TRBV6-3, the J call TRBJ1-5; no definite D call. The CDR3 is 15 amino acids. The V end lost 2 bases, the J end lost 4 bases, and 12 bases lay between the germline ends. Germline-derived CDR1 and CDR2 are MNHEY and SVGEGT. CDR3 sequence: CASSYRPRNNQPQHF. The CDR3 DNA reads TGTGCCAGCAGTTACCGGCCCAGGAATAATCAGCCCCAGCATTTT.